Listed here are 29 T cell receptor beta chains from one sample, sequenced in a study of T cells in Graves' hyperthyroidism and ophthalmopathy. It was RNA transcripts that yielded the amplified TCR beta CDR3 regions. The HTBI primer set drove a first-round RT-PCR of the TCR CDR3. From the multiplex PCR reads, TCRdb called clonotypes with MiXCR, one entry per CDR3 protein. Here the sample spans around 200,000 distinct CDR3 sequences, 15% to 20% being singletons. Sample: blood. These receptors were taken from a man aged 40-49 years with Graves' hyperthyroidism.

This clonotype was counted many times. Given the absence of the conserved phenylalanine or tryptophan at the CDR3 end, a read error is likely. The V and J genes are TRBV28 and TRBJ2-7; D is ambiguous. The CDR3 contains 14 residues. V lost 7 bases to trimming and J lost 1 base, with 14 bases between them. The germline gives CDR1 MDHEN, CDR2 SYDVKM. The CDR3 DNA sequence: TGTGCCAGCACTTCGGGTATTTTATCCTACGAGCAGTACTCC. This sequence encodes CASTSGILSYEQYS.

This chain connects TRBV7-2 to TRBJ2-3; 13 bases are shared with TRBD2. J gave up 5 bases and V 4 bases, and 6 bases lay outside the gene matches. This CDR3 has 16 residues. Germline lookup yields CDR1 SGHTA and CDR2 FQGNSA. CDR3 in DNA: TGTGCCAGCAGCTATACACTAGCGGGGGGGCAAGATACGCAGTATTTT. Protein product: CASSYTLAGGQDTQYF.

This clonotype was seen ten or more times. The chain employs TRBV20-1 and TRBJ2-1; TRBD2 matches 7 bases. In germline, CDR1 is DFQATT, CDR2 SNEGSKA (reference sequence). With 7 bases clipped from V and 4 bases from J, the junction kept 4 bases outside the gene matches. The CDR3 is 12 residues long. Here the CDR3 reads CSESGAYNEQFF. The CDR3 DNA reads as TGCAGTGAAAGCGGGGCGTACAATGAGCAGTTCTTC.

V and J are TRBV7-9 and TRBJ2-5; 11 nucleotides match TRBD2. The CDR3 length is 15 residues. Germline trimming cut 5 bases from V and 5 bases from J; bases unmatched to any gene: 7. CDR1 and CDR2 from the germline V gene are SEHNR and FQNEAQ (reference sequence). The CDR3: CASSRLAGSYETQYF. CDR3 bases: TGTGCCAGCAGCCGACTAGCGGGGAGTTATGAGACCCAGTACTTC.

The gene calls are TRBV4-2 and TRBJ1-2, with a weak D call TRBD1 (5 bases). V was trimmed by 0 bases and J by 3 bases, leaving 14 bases between them. This CDR3 has 16 residues. Germline V gene data show CDR1 as LGHNA and CDR2 as YNFKEQ. The CDR3 region is CASSQDLGQIYYGYTF. CDR3 DNA: TGTGCCAGCAGCCAAGACCTCGGACAAATCTACTATGGCTACACCTTC.

This clonotype was found many times. The chain recombines TRBV27 with TRBJ2-7, with a possible D match to TRBD1 (6 bases). V was cut by 3 bases and J by 0 bases, with 18 bases left in between. The CDR3 loop spans 17 amino acids. Germline V CDR1 and CDR2: MNHEY, SMNVEV (reference sequence). Here the CDR3 DNA reads TGTGCCAGCAGTTTTAAAGTACCTACAGGGAACTCCTACGAGCAGTACTTC. Its translation is CASSFKVPTGNSYEQYF.

This clonotype appeared many times. The chain carries TRBV15 and TRBJ1-2; D gene uncertain. Trimming cost V 0 bases and J 3 bases, with 11 bases left between them. The germline V gene encodes CDR1 LNHNV and CDR2 YYDKDF (reference sequence). The CDR3 runs 15 residues. This CDR3 is CATSRDGSSYYGYTF. The DNA of the CDR3 is TGTGCCACCAGCAGAGATGGTTCTTCTTACTATGGCTACACCTTC.

This clonotype was seen repeatedly, ten times or more. V gene TRBV3-1 combines with J gene TRBJ1-2; 10 bases map to TRBD1. Germline-derived CDR1 and CDR2 are LGHDT and YNNKEL (reference sequence). V lost 5 bases and J lost 2; bases outside the gene matches: 11. This CDR3 has 17 residues. CDR3 loop: CASSSRDRGKLNYGYTF. The CDR3 DNA sequence: TGTGCCAGCAGCAGCCGGGACAGGGGTAAACTGAACTATGGCTACACCTTC. Looking up the rest from reference TRBV3-1 and TRBJ1-2 gives the full variable domain: DTAVSQTPKYLVTQMGNDKSIKCEQNLGHDTMYWYKQDSKKFLKIMFSYNNKELIINETVPNRFSPKSPDKAHLNLHINSLELGDSAVYFCASSSRDRGKLNYGYTFGSGTRLTVV.

This clonotype occurred many times. The chain combines TRBV3-1 with TRBJ2-3; D is unclear. The germline V gene encodes CDR1 LGHDT and CDR2 YNNKEL (reference sequence). CDR3 length: 16 residues. V was clipped by 0 bases and J by 0 bases, with 10 bases between them. In DNA, the CDR3 is TGTGCCAGCAGCCAAGATCTGGCGGCAAGCACAGATACGCAGTATTTT. Translated: CASSQDLAASTDTQYF.

As DNA, the CDR3 is TGTGCCAGCAGCCCCCAGGGGCTGGAGACCCAGTACTTC. This codes for CASSPQGLETQYF. The genes are TRBV3-1 and TRBJ2-5, with a tentative D call TRBD1 (6 bases). V lost 4 bases and J lost 5, with 11 bases in between. The length of the CDR3 is 13 residues. Germline V gives CDR1 LGHDT, CDR2 YNNKEL (reference sequence).

This sequence joins TRBV20-1 and TRBJ2-7, with 9 bases fitting TRBD1. V trimming: 3 bases; J trimming: 3 bases; junction bases outside the gene matches: 12. CDR1 and CDR2 from the germline V gene are DFQATT and SNEGSKA (reference sequence). The CDR3 loop spans 16 amino acids. CDR3 sequence: CSASHTRDRVFYEQYF. DNA of the CDR3: TGCAGTGCTAGTCACACACGGGACAGGGTTTTCTACGAGCAGTACTTC.

Comments on this clonotype: A much larger clone is a single base away; this may be a read error. CDR3 nucleotide sequence: TGTGCCAGCAGCTTAGGCAGCTCTGAAGCTCTCTTT. Translation gives CASSLGSSEALF. This rearrangement joins TRBV13 to TRBJ1-1; D ambiguous. The CDR3 contains 12 residues. The germline V gene has CDR1 PRHDT and CDR2 FYEKMQ (reference sequence).

This clonotype was counted between two and nine times. This may be a read error, as it is one base from a much larger clone. The gene calls are TRBV28 and TRBJ2-5; 10 bases agree with TRBD1. CDR1 is MDHEN and CDR2 is SYDVKM in the germline V gene. The CDR3 spans 17 residues. In nucleotides, the CDR3 is TGTGCCAGCAGTTCAGTCCCGGGACAGGGGTCGCAAGAGACCCAGTGCTTC. Protein: CASSSVPGQGSQETQCF.

This clonotype has at least ten counts. The chain joins TRBV7-2 to TRBJ1-4, with no clear D. This CDR3 region has 13 residues. Germline lookup yields CDR1 SGHTA and CDR2 FQGNSA. V lost 1 base and J lost 11, with 11 bases in between. This CDR3 is CASSLGRAAKLFF. CDR3 DNA sequence: TGTGCCAGCAGCTTAGGCCGGGCAGCGAAACTGTTTTTT. Complete variable domain (other parts from reference TRBV7-2 and TRBJ1-4): GAGVSQSPSNKVTEKGKDVELRCDPISGHTALYWYRQSLGQGLEFLIYFQGNSAPDKSGLPSDRFSAERTGGSVSTLTIQRTQQEDSAVYLCASSLGRAAKLFFGSGTQLSVL.

This chain connects TRBV25-1 to TRBJ2-3, with D possibly called TRBD1 or TRBD2 (5 bases each). The CDR3 is 17 residues long. The germline V gene encodes CDR1 MGHDK and CDR2 SYGVNS. Trimming shortened V by 2 bases and J by 1 base, and 16 bases separated the two germline ends. The CDR3 reads CASSERGGQAGTDTQYF. The CDR3 bases are TGTGCCAGCAGTGAACGGGGCGGGCAGGCAGGCACAGATACGCAGTATTTT.

The sample holds many counts of this clonotype. The CDR3 reads CSARDRRGSYNEQFF. The CDR3 coding sequence is TGCAGTGCTAGAGATCGCAGGGGCTCCTACAATGAGCAGTTCTTC. V usage is TRBV20-1 and J usage is TRBJ2-1, with D tentatively TRBD1 (6 bases). The germline V gene has CDR1 DFQATT and CDR2 SNEGSKA (reference sequence). V was pared by 0 bases and J by 0 bases, with 9 bases between. The CDR3 has 15 amino acids.

At least ten counts were recorded for this clonotype. The chain recombines TRBV11-2 with TRBJ1-5; D unclear. Germline V gives CDR1 SGHAT, CDR2 FQNNGV. The V end lost 3 bases, the J end lost 0 bases, and 3 bases lay between the germline ends. This CDR3 is built from 13 residues. The DNA for the CDR3 is TGTGCCAGCAGCTTTCTTAGCAATCAGCCCCAGCATTTT. This translates into CASSFLSNQPQHF.

The CDR3 nucleotides are TGTGCCAGCAGCTTTGGGACAGGGTTTCAGCCCCAGCATTTT. It codes for CASSFGTGFQPQHF. The chain employs TRBV5-6 and TRBJ1-5; 9 bases are a match to TRBD1. Germline-derived CDR1 and CDR2 are SGHDT and YYEEEE. This CDR3 spans 14 amino acids. V lost 2 bases to trimming and J lost 6 bases; unmatched junction nucleotides: 3.

The chain combines TRBV11-3 with TRBJ2-1; possibly TRBD1 or TRBD2 for D (5 bases each). Per the germline V gene, CDR1 is SGHNT and CDR2 is YENEEA. The CDR3 loop spans 17 amino acids. With 1 base removed from V and 0 bases from J, the gap between germline ends came to 13 bases. The CDR3 bases are TGTGCCAGCAGCTTAGCCACTCCGGGGCGCTCCTACAATGAGCAGTTCTTC. Amino acid sequence: CASSLATPGRSYNEQFF.

Regarding this clonotype: A read error may explain this, as a much larger clone is one base away. This rearrangement joins TRBV3-1 to TRBJ2-1, with 13 bases lining up with TRBD2. In germline, CDR1 is LGHDT, CDR2 YNNKEL (reference sequence). The CDR3 covers 15 residues. Trimming at V came to 3 bases and at J to 8 bases, leaving 4 bases not matched to a gene. Written as DNA, the CDR3 is TGTGCCAGCAGCCAGGGGACTAGCGGGGTTCATGAGCAGTTCTTC. Its translation is CASSQGTSGVHEQFF.

This clonotype was detected many times. The chain employs TRBV11-2 and TRBJ1-3; a weak D match, TRBD1 (5 bases). V was cut by 5 bases and J by 0 bases, with 17 bases left in between. Germline V gene data show CDR1 as SGHAT and CDR2 as FQNNGV. This CDR3 has 17 amino acids. CDR3 DNA: TGTGCCAGCAGCGCAGCCGGGACGTTCGGCTCTGGAAACACCATATATTTT. Amino acids: CASSAAGTFGSGNTIYF.

This clonotype was counted many times. The J gene is TRBJ1-1, the V gene TRBV7-9; no definite D call. The CDR3 totals 16 residues. Trimming took 6 bases from V and 1 from J, leaving 18 bases between them. CDR1 and CDR2 (germline): SEHNR, FQNEAQ (reference sequence). CDR3 in amino acids: CASSQAWDPRNTEAFF. In DNA, the CDR3 is TGTGCCAGCAGTCAGGCCTGGGATCCTAGGAACACTGAAGCTTTCTTT.

This clonotype was picked up many times. V is TRBV7-2 and J is TRBJ2-5, with 8 bases matching TRBD2. The CDR3 covers 15 residues. Unmatched junction bases numbered 6, after V lost 1 base and J lost 5 bases. CDR1 and CDR2 from the germline V gene are SGHTA and FQGNSA. The CDR3 reads CASSLGPGGIETQYF. In DNA form, the CDR3 reads TGTGCCAGCAGCTTAGGACCGGGGGGGATCGAGACCCAGTACTTC.

This chain uses TRBV10-3 with TRBJ2-2, with D perhaps TRBD1 (6 bases). CDR1 and CDR2 from the germline V gene are ENHRY and SYGVKD. V lost 5 bases and J 0 bases, leaving 13 bases between the germline ends. The CDR3 length is 16 residues. The CDR3 region is CAISRYGTTNTGELFF. The CDR3 nucleotides read TGTGCCATCAGTCGTTATGGGACAACGAACACCGGGGAGCTGTTTTTT.

This clonotype was seen more than once but under ten times. The chain employs TRBV5-1 and TRBJ1-2; 9 bases align to TRBD1. The CDR3 covers 15 residues. V trimming: 4 bases; J trimming: 6 bases; junction bases outside the gene matches: 10. CDR1 and CDR2 (germline): SGHRS, YFSETQ. This CDR3 is CASSRPGQGLDGYTF. The CDR3 DNA reads as TGCGCCAGCAGCCGGCCGGGACAGGGACTCGATGGCTACACCTTC.

This clonotype occurred many times. The V call is TRBV20-1, the J call TRBJ2-1, with TRBD2 matching over 9 bases. This CDR3 region has 14 residues. V gave up 3 bases and J gave up 4 bases; unmatched junction bases: 4. CDR1 and CDR2 (germline): DFQATT, SNEGSKA (reference sequence). CDR3 amino acids: CSASEAGGYNEQFF. In DNA, the CDR3 is TGCAGTGCTAGCGAAGCGGGGGGATACAATGAGCAGTTCTTC.

This chain uses TRBV25-1 with TRBJ1-2; 9 positions match TRBD1. The junction had 7 bases not matched to a gene; V was cut back by 7 bases and J by 7 bases. The CDR3 is 13 residues long. CDR1 and CDR2 from the germline V gene are MGHDK and SYGVNS. The CDR3: CASTQTGGRGYTF. The CDR3 DNA reads as TGTGCCAGCACACAGACAGGGGGGCGTGGCTACACCTTC.

This clonotype was counted ten times or more. The genes are TRBV6-2 or TRBV6-3 and TRBJ1-1; D uncertain. V lost 2 bases to trimming and J lost 2 bases, with 3 bases between them. This CDR3 is 12 amino acids long. Looked up from germline, CDR1 is MNHEY and CDR2 is SVGEGT. The CDR3 DNA reads as TGTGCCAGCAGTTACATAAACACTGAAGCTTTCTTT. It yields the protein CASSYINTEAFF.

The chain recombines TRBV28 with TRBJ2-7, with a weak D call TRBD2 (6 bases). Trimming removed 6 bases at V and 0 bases at J, with 18 bases between. This CDR3 comprises 16 residues. CDR1 is MDHEN, CDR2 SYDVKM, per germline. CDR3 region: CASSVGGGGSSYEQYF. The CDR3 DNA reads TGTGCCAGCAGCGTAGGAGGCGGAGGGAGCTCCTACGAGCAGTACTTC.